Listed below are T cell receptor beta chains from one sample, sequenced in a study of OX40 agonist ivuxolimab in advanced cancers. TCRdb's copy holds only in-frame clones and misses some; the assay was immunoSEQ multiplex PCR. The sample gives more than 85,000 clones, 70% to 90% of which show up once; roughly 0.52% is in the top ten. This specimen was CD4+ or CD8+ T cells sorted from blood, taken in a trial of the OX40 agonist ivuxolimab. The receptors were gathered from an adult with an advanced solid tumor such as melanoma, head and neck, liver or kidney cancer. Each CDR3 is given with its conserved first and last residue. The D gene is left open where the match is weak. Size is omitted from some rows. Given values are once, few, many or a class for expanded clones.

j_call	v_call	clone_size	d_call	cdr3_nt	cdr3_aa
TRBJ2-5	TRBV6-6	.	.	TGTGCCAGCAGTTACTCGTATGGGGGAGAGACCCAGTACTTC	CASSYSYGGETQYF
TRBJ1-1	TRBV10-3	.	TRBD1	TGTGCCATCAGTGGCTCTGGGACAGCGAACACTGAAGCTTTCTTT	CAISGSGTANTEAFF
TRBJ2-1	TRBV5-4	once	TRBD1	TGTGCCAGCAGCCAGAGACAGGGTATCAATGAGCAGTTCTTC	CASSQRQGINEQFF
TRBJ1-5	TRBV7-9	.	.	TGTGCCAGCAGCACCACGGACAGACACAATCAGCCCCAGCATTTT	CASSTTDRHNQPQHF
TRBJ2-5	TRBV5-1	.	TRBD2	TGCGCCAGCACGGTGGCGGGGGGGCAAGAGACCCAGTACTTC	CASTVAGGQETQYF
TRBJ1-2	TRBV9	.	.	TGTGCCAGCAGCGCAGGCCAGGGACCCAACTATGGCTACACCTTC	CASSAGQGPNYGYTF
TRBJ2-3	TRBV7-2	.	TRBD1	TGTGCCAGCAGCCAACAGGGGGTGGTGACAGATACGCAGTATTTT	CASSQQGVVTDTQYF
TRBJ2-5	TRBV6-1	.	.	TGTGCCAGCCACGAAGAGACCCAGTACTTC	CASHEETQYF
TRBJ1-3	TRBV10-3	.	.	TGTGCCATCAGTGAACTTGCCTTGGGAAACACCATATATTTT	CAISELALGNTIYF
TRBJ2-1	TRBV6-1	.	TRBD2	TGTGCCAGCTCCAAACCGGGGGGGGATGAGCAGTTCTTC	CASSKPGGDEQFF
TRBJ2-7	TRBV11-2	.	.	TGTGCCAGCAGCGGCTTCTCCTACGAGCAGTACTTC	CASSGFSYEQYF
TRBJ1-6	TRBV27	once	.	TGTGCCAGCAGAGGACAGTGGAATTCACCCCTCCACTTT	CASRGQWNSPLHF
TRBJ1-2	TRBV5-6	.	.	TGTGCCAGCAGCTTGATTAACCCGGTTGAAGGCTACACCTTC	CASSLINPVEGYTF
TRBJ1-3	TRBV9	.	.	TGTGCCAGCAGCTTCGGGGGCTCCAACTCTGGAAACACCATATATTTT	CASSFGGSNSGNTIYF
TRBJ2-7	TRBV6-1	.	.	TGTGCCAGCAGTCACCTGATCCGAACCTACGAGCAGTACTTC	CASSHLIRTYEQYF
TRBJ1-4	TRBV7-2	.	TRBD1	TGTGCCAGCAGCTTAGCGACAGGGGCAACTAATGAAAAACTGTTTTTT	CASSLATGATNEKLFF
TRBJ2-3	TRBV9	.	.	TGTGCCAGCAGCGTTCAAAGTGGCACAGATACGCAGTATTTT	CASSVQSGTDTQYF
TRBJ2-3	TRBV6-4	.	.	TGTGCCAGCAGTGTACAGATTTCAGATACGCAGTATTTT	CASSVQISDTQYF
TRBJ2-6	TRBV5-4	.	.	TGTGCCAGCAGCCTCGATCTAACCCGTCGTTCCGGGGCCAACGTCCTGACTTTC	CASSLDLTRRSGANVLTF
TRBJ1-1	TRBV29-1	.	.	TGCAGCGTTGGGGAGGGGGACACTGAAGCTTTCTTT	CSVGEGDTEAFF
TRBJ1-3	TRBV9	.	.	TGTGCCAGCAGCGTAGGACAGAGGGCCGGAAACACCATATATTTT	CASSVGQRAGNTIYF
TRBJ2-2	TRBV18	.	.	TGTGCCAGCTCACCAAACGAAGACGGGGAGCTGTTTTTT	CASSPNEDGELFF
TRBJ2-1	TRBV5-8	.	TRBD1	TGTGCCAGCAGCTTGCCCGGGACAGGCTACAATGAGCAGTTCTTC	CASSLPGTGYNEQFF
TRBJ2-5	TRBV10-2	.	.	TGCGCCAGCAGTGAGTCGTGGGGTACGGCCCAGTACTTC	CASSESWGTAQYF
TRBJ1-2	TRBV7-8	.	.	TGTGCCAGCAGCTTATTTCGACACTCCCGAGATGGCTACACCTTC	CASSLFRHSRDGYTF
TRBJ2-1	TRBV9	.	.	TGTGCCAGCAGTGTCAGGACGAACAATGAGCAGTTCTTC	CASSVRTNNEQFF
TRBJ2-3	TRBV5-1	.	.	TGCGCCAGCAGCTTGTTGGGGGCGATCACAGATACGCAGTATTTT	CASSLLGAITDTQYF
TRBJ1-2	TRBV6-1	.	.	TGTGCCAGCAGACCTTCAGGGTCTGGCTACACCTTC	CASRPSGSGYTF
TRBJ2-7	TRBV29-1	.	.	TGCAGCGTTGTTAAGGGGGTACTCTCCTACGAGCAGTACTTC	CSVVKGVLSYEQYF
TRBJ1-3	TRBV7-2	once	TRBD1	TGTGCCAGCAGCTTTACCCTGACAGGGGGTTTCAGAAACACCATATATTTT	CASSFTLTGGFRNTIYF
TRBJ2-2	TRBV4-1	.	.	TGCGCCAGCAGCCTCATCGCGGCACCGGTAACCGGGGAGCTGTTTTTT	CASSLIAAPVTGELFF
TRBJ1-1	TRBV6-6	.	.	TGTGCCAGCAGCCCCAGGCGATCCAACACTGAAGCTTTCTTT	CASSPRRSNTEAFF
TRBJ2-2	TRBV5-8	.	TRBD1	TGTGCCAGCAGCTTACAGGGGTTCACCTACACCGGGGAGCTGTTTTTT	CASSLQGFTYTGELFF
TRBJ1-1	TRBV10-1	.	.	TGCGCCAGCAGTGAAGGGGCGACTGAAGCTTTCTTT	CASSEGATEAFF
TRBJ1-1	TRBV5-1	.	TRBD1	TGCGCCAGCAGCTTTCTTCCAGGGGGCACTGAAGCTTTCTTT	CASSFLPGGTEAFF
TRBJ1-5	TRBV18	many	TRBD1	TGTGCCAGCGGAGGGACAGGGATAGGTCAGCCCCAGCATTTT	CASGGTGIGQPQHF
TRBJ2-4	TRBV28	.	.	TGTGCCAGCAGCCGCCCGGGTCTCGAAAACATTCAGTACTTC	CASSRPGLENIQYF
TRBJ1-2	TRBV7-9	.	.	TGTGCCAGCAGCTCGACCTATCGGACAGTCTATGGCTACACCTTC	CASSSTYRTVYGYTF
TRBJ2-7	TRBV6-5	.	TRBD1	TGTGCCAGCAGTCCGGGACAGGGGACCTACGAGCAGTACTTC	CASSPGQGTYEQYF
TRBJ1-1	TRBV25-1	few	.	TGTGCCAGCAGTGAGGGGGGGACCACTGAAGCTTTCTTT	CASSEGGTTEAFF
TRBJ1-2	TRBV19	.	.	TGTGCCAGTAGTATACGTGAGGGATTGGGCTACACCTTC	CASSIREGLGYTF
TRBJ1-1	TRBV7-3	.	.	TGTGCCAGCAGCTCTCTCGGGGCAAACACTGAAGCTTTCTTT	CASSSLGANTEAFF
TRBJ1-2	TRBV20-1	.	.	TGCAGTGCGACCAGGGTTGAAGGCTACACCTTC	CSATRVEGYTF
TRBJ2-5	TRBV11-2	.	.	TGTGCCAGCAGCTTCGCCTCCGGGACCCAGTACTTC	CASSFASGTQYF
TRBJ2-3	TRBV4-2	.	TRBD2	TGTGCCAGCAGCCAACCGACTAGCGGGGGCCTAGATACGCAGTATTTT	CASSQPTSGGLDTQYF
TRBJ2-3	TRBV27	.	TRBD1	TGTGCCAGCAGTTGGGACAGGGCCACAGATACGCAGTATTTT	CASSWDRATDTQYF
TRBJ1-3	TRBV7-2	.	.	TGTGCCAGCAGTCGCGGGACGCCTGGAAACACCATATATTTT	CASSRGTPGNTIYF
TRBJ1-4	TRBV19	.	.	TGTGCCAGTAGCCGGTCCGTCGGCTGGGGTGCAACTAATGAAAAACTGTTTTTT	CASSRSVGWGATNEKLFF
TRBJ1-3	TRBV7-2	.	.	TGTGCCAGCAGCTTAGGGACCTCTGGAAACACCATATATTTT	CASSLGTSGNTIYF
TRBJ1-2	TRBV5-1	.	.	TGCGCCAGCAGCACGGGACTTAACTATGGCTACACCTTC	CASSTGLNYGYTF
TRBJ2-7	TRBV5-1	.	.	TGCGCCAGCAGCTTATCTTTACTGGGGGGCTACGAGCAGTACTTC	CASSLSLLGGYEQYF